The present T cell receptor beta chain was sequenced within a study of T cells after yellow fever vaccination. Deletions cut 3 bases from V and 8 bases from J, with 8 bases between. Germline loops: CDR1 SGDLS, CDR2 YYNGEE. The CDR3 spans 12 residues. TCRdb re-called the 5' RACE reads with MiXCR, one entry per CDR3 protein. Of some 340,000 distinct CDR3 sequences listed, roughly 10% are singletons. There are a few counts of this clonotype. The rearrangement joins TRBV9 to TRBJ2-2; D call uncertain. The sequencing here drew on CD4+ T cells sorted from PBMCs, taken 45 days after the yellow fever booster vaccination. This sequence was found in a man aged 18 to 35 who received the YFV17D yellow fever vaccine. CDR3 in DNA: TGTGCCAGCAGCGAAACGAAAGGGGAGCTGTTTTTT. Protein product: CASSETKGELFF.